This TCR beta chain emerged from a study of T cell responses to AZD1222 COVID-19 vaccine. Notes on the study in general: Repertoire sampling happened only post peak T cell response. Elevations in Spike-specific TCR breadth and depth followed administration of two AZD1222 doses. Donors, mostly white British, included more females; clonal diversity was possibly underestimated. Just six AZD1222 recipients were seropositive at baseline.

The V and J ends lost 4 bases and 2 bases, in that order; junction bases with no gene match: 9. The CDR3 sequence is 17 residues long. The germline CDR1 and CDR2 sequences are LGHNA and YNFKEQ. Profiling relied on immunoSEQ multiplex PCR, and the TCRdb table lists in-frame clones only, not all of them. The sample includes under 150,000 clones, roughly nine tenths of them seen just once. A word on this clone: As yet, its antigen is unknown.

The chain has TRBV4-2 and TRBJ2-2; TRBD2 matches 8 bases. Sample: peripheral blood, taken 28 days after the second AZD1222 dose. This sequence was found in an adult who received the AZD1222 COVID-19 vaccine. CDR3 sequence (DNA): TGTGCCAGCAGCCCCGGACCCACTAGCGGCAACACCGGGGAGCTGTTTTTT. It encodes CASSPGPTSGNTGELFF.